These 20 T cell receptor beta chains were all obtained from the same sample, sequenced in a study of graft-versus-host responses after intestinal transplantation. Repertoires were generated with immunoSEQ multiplex PCR, while TCRdb's copy carries only in-frame clones and drops some. This sample has 80,000 to 95,000 clones; about nine tenths occur once, and the top ten carry roughly 6%. Their antigens are not known. The material was unstimulated CD8+ T cells sorted from spleen or lymph node cells, obtained before intestinal transplant. The receptors were sampled from a human donor who received an intestinal transplant.

This chain links TRBV5-6 with TRBJ1-4; 9 bases align to TRBD1. V was clipped by 0 bases and J by 8 bases; unmatched bases: 5. The germline V gene has CDR1 SGHDT and CDR2 YYEEEE. The CDR3 extends over 15 amino acids. DNA of the CDR3: TGTGCCAGCAGCTTGGCCGGGACAGGGAAGGAAAAACTGTTTTTT. It translates to CASSLAGTGKEKLFF.

Concerning this clone: At one boundary the junction diverges from the germline segment, which might be a read error. This chain uses TRBV7-9 with TRBJ1-3; possibly TRBD1 for D (5 bases). The germline CDR1 and CDR2 sequences are SEHNR and FQNEAQ (reference sequence). This CDR3 comprises 15 residues. The CDR3 DNA reads TGTGCCAGCAGCCTAGCGACAGTTGTCGGAAACACCATATATTTT. This sequence encodes CASSLATVVGNTIYF.

The CDR3 DNA reads TGTGCCAGCAGCTTGGGGGCGGCCTACGAGCAGTACTTC. Protein: CASSLGAAYEQYF. The chain recombines TRBV27 with TRBJ2-7, with D perhaps matching TRBD1 (6 bases). Per germline, CDR1 MNHEY and CDR2 SMNVEV (reference sequence). V shed 6 bases and J shed 2 bases, with 11 bases lying between them. The CDR3 totals 13 residues.

The chain joins TRBV7-9 to TRBJ2-7; no clear D. CDR1 and CDR2 from the germline V gene are SEHNR and FQNEAQ (reference sequence). The V end was cut by 4 bases, the J end by 5 bases, with 12 bases between. This CDR3 has 13 amino acids. CDR3 sequence: CASSSPRGHEQYF. The CDR3 region has the DNA TGTGCCAGCAGCTCGCCCCGAGGTCACGAGCAGTACTTC.

This chain connects TRBV6-6 to TRBJ2-7; D is unclear. CDR3 length equals 12 residues. CDR1 and CDR2 (germline): MNHNY, SVGAGI (reference sequence). The V end was cut by 2 bases, the J end by 6 bases, with 8 bases between. CDR3 bases: TGTGCCAGCAGTTACCCAGCAGGCGAGCAGTACTTC. It codes for CASSYPAGEQYF.

The chain combines TRBV5-6 with TRBJ1-5; 9 bases are shared with TRBD1. The CDR3 sequence is 15 residues long. V dropped 3 bases and J dropped 5; count of bases not matched to a gene: 6. The germline V gene has CDR1 SGHDT and CDR2 YYEEEE. The CDR3, as DNA: TGTGCCAGCAGCTATGGGACAGGGTTTGATCAGCCCCAGCATTTT. Protein sequence: CASSYGTGFDQPQHF.

The chain links TRBV4-2 to TRBJ2-7; no definite D call. Trimming removed 1 base from V and 3 bases from J, with 7 bases in between. The CDR3 sequence is 13 residues long. Germline lookup yields CDR1 LGHNA and CDR2 YNFKEQ. CDR3 DNA sequence: TGTGCCAGCAGCCAAGGTGGATTCTACGAGCAGTACTTC. As protein: CASSQGGFYEQYF.

The rearrangement uses TRBV15 and TRBJ2-2; TRBD2 matches 13 bases. Germline V gives CDR1 LNHNV, CDR2 YYDKDF (reference sequence). V trimming: 3 bases; J trimming: 4 bases; junction bases outside the gene matches: 2. CDR3 length equals 16 residues. In DNA form, the CDR3 reads TGTGCCACCAGCAGGGGGACTAGCGGGACCACCGGGGAGCTGTTTTTT. Its translation: CATSRGTSGTTGELFF.

This chain joins TRBV7-9 and TRBJ1-3, with TRBD1 matching over 7 bases. The CDR3 runs to 16 residues. Germline values: CDR1 SEHNR, CDR2 FQNEAQ (reference sequence). V trimming: 6 bases; J trimming: 5 bases; junction bases outside the gene matches: 13. As DNA, the CDR3 is TGTGCCAGCAGACACAATCCCCGGGACAGAAGAAACACCATATATTTT. Translated, it gives CASRHNPRDRRNTIYF.

In this sample, this clone turned up once. The J gene is TRBJ1-6, the V gene TRBV5-6, with D perhaps TRBD1 (5 bases). Trimming stripped 4 bases from V and 7 bases from J, with 9 bases between. The CDR3 consists of 13 residues. CDR1 is SGHDT and CDR2 is YYEEEE in the germline V gene. CDR3 in amino acids: CASSAEGNSPLHF. CDR3 DNA sequence: TGTGCCAGCAGCGCGGAGGGGAATTCACCCCTCCACTTT.

The chain is built from TRBV6-5 and TRBJ1-5, with D uncertain. The germline CDR1 and CDR2 sequences are MNHEY and SVGAGI. Trimming took 4 bases from V and 0 from J, leaving 10 bases between them. The CDR3 has 15 residues. CDR3 loop: CASSSTVYSNQPQHF. CDR3 nucleotide sequence: TGTGCCAGCAGTTCCACAGTCTATAGCAATCAGCCCCAGCATTTT.

This clone was recorded once. This chain links TRBV6-1 with TRBJ2-3; 11 bases are shared with TRBD1. The CDR3 is 14 residues long. Germline-derived CDR1 and CDR2 are MNHNS and SASEGT. Losses at the gene ends were 4 bases for V and 6 bases for J; bases not matched to a gene: 3. This CDR3 is CASSVGQGEDTQYF. The CDR3 nucleotides are TGTGCCAGCAGTGTGGGACAGGGGGAGGATACGCAGTATTTT.

The chain links TRBV7-6 to TRBJ2-1; TRBD2 is a possible D gene (5 bases). V was shortened by 5 bases and J by 7 bases, with 15 bases between the two germline ends. The CDR3 is made up of 14 amino acids. Germline CDR1 and CDR2: SGHVS and FNYEAQ. The CDR3 spells CASSTASRGNEQFF. CDR3 nucleotide sequence: TGTGCCAGCAGCACGGCCTCAAGAGGGAATGAGCAGTTCTTC.

J is TRBJ1-4 and V is TRBV5-1; D is unclear. Per the germline V gene, CDR1 is SGHRS and CDR2 is YFSETQ. V shed 4 bases and J shed 0 bases, with 13 bases lying between them. The CDR3 is 16 amino acids. The CDR3 DNA sequence: TGCGCCAGCAGCCCCTCTCAATTCTCAACTAATGAAAAACTGTTTTTT. It is translated as CASSPSQFSTNEKLFF.

The chain carries TRBV6-1 and TRBJ2-7; TRBD2 agrees at 8 bases. V shed 5 bases and J 0 bases; nucleotides not matched to a gene: 6. The CDR3 extends over 15 amino acids. CDR1 and CDR2 (germline): MNHNS, SASEGT. The CDR3 loop is CASSPRLAISYEQYF. In DNA form, the CDR3 reads TGTGCCAGCAGTCCGCGACTAGCGATCTCCTACGAGCAGTACTTC.

This clone has a single count. The chain recombines TRBV5-1 with TRBJ1-1, with D unclear. Germline CDR1 and CDR2: SGHRS and YFSETQ. With 1 base removed from V and 6 bases from J, the gap between germline ends came to 7 bases. This CDR3 has 12 residues. The CDR3 sequence is CASSLLGAEAFF. CDR3 sequence (DNA): TGCGCCAGCAGCTTGCTGGGCGCTGAAGCTTTCTTT.

This rearrangement joins TRBV15 to TRBJ2-5, with 8 bases matching TRBD2. The CDR3 covers 17 residues. The germline V gene encodes CDR1 LNHNV and CDR2 YYDKDF (reference sequence). V shed 5 bases, J shed 5 bases, and the junction held 16 bases outside the gene matches. The CDR3 DNA sequence: TGTGCCACCAGCTGGTTATACCGGGGGGGCGTCAGGGAGACCCAGTACTTC. Protein sequence: CATSWLYRGGVRETQYF.

By sample fraction, this clone is medium-sized (0.01 to 0.1%). The chain is built from TRBV11-2 and TRBJ1-1; 7 bases are a match to TRBD1. This CDR3 spans 13 amino acids. The germline V gene encodes CDR1 SGHAT and CDR2 FQNNGV. V dropped 5 bases and J dropped 3; count of bases not matched to a gene: 3. As DNA, the CDR3 is TGTGCCAGCAGCCCAGACAGGGACACTGAAGCTTTCTTT. Amino acid sequence: CASSPDRDTEAFF.

The chain combines TRBV6-1 with TRBJ1-5; 7 bases match TRBD1. V was clipped by 6 bases and J by 0 bases; unmatched bases: 2. CDR1 is MNHNS, CDR2 SASEGT, per germline. This CDR3 comprises 14 residues. DNA of the CDR3: TGTGCCAGCAGACAGGGGATTAGCAATCAGCCCCAGCATTTT. This codes for CASRQGISNQPQHF.

The chain uses TRBV6-1 and TRBJ2-7; 8 bases map to TRBD1. V shed 5 bases and J 7 bases; nucleotides not matched to a gene: 4. The CDR3 spans 12 residues. Germline loops: CDR1 MNHNS, CDR2 SASEGT. The CDR3 nucleotides read TGTGCCAGCAGTTGGACAGGGCAAGAGCAGTACTTC. The encoded protein is CASSWTGQEQYF.